The subject of this entry is one T cell receptor beta chain. This sample was taken from a study of blood T cell repertoires in COVID-19. Across the study: In each case, the material was cDNA or gDNA derived from T cells, B-cell-depleted T cells, or PBMCs.

This CDR3 has 16 residues. Per the germline V gene, CDR1 is MDHEN and CDR2 is SYDVKM. Deletions cut 4 bases from V and 3 bases from J, with 18 bases between. The method was immunoSEQ multiplex PCR; TCRdb's version includes in-frame clones alone and lacks a portion of them. The sample lists 95,000 to 100,000 clones, approximately 84% seen once, with approximately 15% in the top ten. Material: peripheral blood. The clonotype comes from a woman aged 55-75 years with acute or convalescent COVID-19. The V gene is TRBV28, the J gene TRBJ1-2, with D tentatively TRBD1 (6 bases). The CDR3 DNA follows: TGTGCCAGCAGTTCATATCAGGGGATTAGTGACTATGGCTACACCTTC. Translation: CASSSYQGISDYGYTF.